Below, 25 T cell receptor beta chains from the same sample are listed, as sequenced in a study of blood T cell repertoires in COVID-19. Only in-frame clones appear in the TCRdb table, and some are missing; sequencing was by immunoSEQ multiplex PCR. The sample lists over 85,000 clones, just over 75% occurring once. Sequencing input: peripheral blood. These receptors were collected from a woman aged 80 or over with acute or convalescent COVID-19.

This clone was detected a few times. The chain recombines TRBV7-9 with TRBJ2-1; weak D call: TRBD2 (6 bases). The CDR3 is 14 residues long. Germline CDR1 is SEHNR and CDR2 is FQNEAQ (reference sequence). The V and J ends lost 7 bases and 3 bases respectively, with 13 bases between them. CDR3 DNA: TGTGCCAGCACCAGCGGGTCTCACTACAATGAGCAGTTCTTC. As protein: CASTSGSHYNEQFF.

The chain uses TRBV27 and TRBJ1-1; D is ambiguous. Germline CDR1 is MNHEY and CDR2 is SMNVEV (reference sequence). This CDR3 spans 14 amino acids. Trimming pared 2 bases from V and 0 bases from J, leaving 7 bases between. Here the CDR3 DNA reads TGTGCCAGCAGTTTAAACAGATTGAACACTGAAGCTTTCTTT. It is translated as CASSLNRLNTEAFF.

V usage is TRBV5-1 and J usage is TRBJ2-2; 11 bases agree with TRBD1. The CDR3 sequence is 18 residues long. V gave up 4 bases and J gave up 6 bases; unmatched junction bases: 14. Looked up from germline, CDR1 is SGHRS and CDR2 is YFSETQ. CDR3 loop: CASSLTPGTGGSAGELFF. In DNA form, the CDR3 reads TGCGCCAGCAGCCTCACCCCCGGGACAGGGGGTTCGGCCGGGGAGCTGTTTTTT. Full variable domain (outside the CDR3, taken from reference TRBV5-1 and TRBJ2-2): KAGVTQTPRYLIKTRGQQVTLSCSPISGHRSVSWYQQTPGQGLQFLFEYFSETQRNKGNFPGRFSGRQFSNSRSEMNVSTLELGDSALYLCASSLTPGTGGSAGELFFGEGSRLTVL.

J is TRBJ2-3 and V is TRBV5-1; D may be TRBD2 (6 bases). The CDR3 extends over 13 amino acids. Germline CDR1 and CDR2: SGHRS and YFSETQ. Trimming cost V 4 bases and J 6 bases, with 12 bases left between them. The CDR3 DNA reads as TGCGCCAGCAGCACCCCGGGAGACGATACGCAGTATTTT. Its translation: CASSTPGDDTQYF.

The rearrangement links TRBV24-1 to TRBJ1-2, with D perhaps matching TRBD1 (5 bases). The CDR3 is 14 amino acids. Germline lookup yields CDR1 KGHDR and CDR2 SFDVKD. The V end lost 2 bases, the J end lost 6 bases, and 12 bases lay between the germline ends. The CDR3 region has the DNA TGTGCCACCAGTGATTCGGGGGTCGGGAATGGCTACACCTTC. Translation: CATSDSGVGNGYTF.

The rearrangement joins TRBV30 to TRBJ2-3; D not resolved. The CDR3 length is 14 residues. V lost 3 bases to trimming and J lost 4 bases, with 14 bases between them. In germline, CDR1 is GTSNPN, CDR2 SVGIG (reference sequence). CDR3 nucleotides: TGTGCCTGGAGCCCCAGGCCCGCGTCAGATACGCAGTATTTT. Translating gives CAWSPRPASDTQYF.

The chain couples TRBV30 to TRBJ1-6; TRBD1 matches at 11 bases. This CDR3 region has 13 residues. Germline V gene data show CDR1 as GTSNPN and CDR2 as SVGIG (reference sequence). With V trimmed by 5 bases and J by 10 bases, 4 bases remained unmatched. The CDR3 spells CAWGGTGGSPLHF. The DNA for the CDR3 is TGTGCCTGGGGGGGGACAGGGGGATCACCCCTCCACTTT.

This chain uses TRBV18 with TRBJ1-1; no reliable D call. Trimming removed 6 bases at V and 5 bases at J, with 13 bases between. The CDR3 runs 13 residues. Per germline, CDR1 KGHSH and CDR2 LQKENI. In DNA form, the CDR3 reads TGTGCCAGCTCGGGAGAGGGTGGAACTGAAGCTTTCTTT. This gives the protein CASSGEGGTEAFF.

V is TRBV6-5 and J is TRBJ1-2; TRBD1 matches 9 bases. The trim removed 8 bases at V and 8 bases at J, leaving 12 bases unmatched. CDR1 and CDR2 from the germline V gene are MNHEY and SVGAGI. The CDR3 is 14 residues long. CDR3 loop: CASLPGQGGGGYTF. The CDR3 DNA reads TGTGCCAGCCTCCCGGGACAGGGTGGGGGAGGCTACACCTTC.

The V gene is TRBV27, the J gene TRBJ1-5, with 7 bases lining up with TRBD1. Germline trimming cut 6 bases from V and 5 bases from J; bases unmatched to any gene: 10. Germline V CDR1 and CDR2: MNHEY, SMNVEV (reference sequence). The CDR3 length is 15 residues. DNA of the CDR3: TGTGCCAGCAGCCTCGACAGGGCCCCCTATCAGCCCCAGCATTTT. Residues: CASSLDRAPYQPQHF.

The J gene is TRBJ1-5, the V gene TRBV10-1; TRBD1 matches at 7 bases. The J segment lost 5 bases and the V segment lost 5 bases, leaving 12 bases of the junction unmatched. This CDR3 has 16 residues. The germline CDR1 and CDR2 sequences are WNHNN and SYGVQD (reference sequence). CDR3 nucleotide sequence: TGCGCCAGCAGTCGTGCCGGGACAGTCCCTCATCAGCCCCAGCATTTT. It is translated as CASSRAGTVPHQPQHF.

This chain links TRBV6-5 with TRBJ2-3, with 12 bases lining up with TRBD2. From germline, CDR1 is MNHEY and CDR2 SVGAGI. J lost 5 bases, V lost 1 base, and 4 bases had no gene match. The length of the CDR3 is 16 residues. The CDR3 spells CASSYWTSGMGDTQYF. The CDR3 nucleotides are TGTGCCAGCAGTTACTGGACTAGCGGGATGGGAGATACGCAGTATTTT.

This clone showed up just a few times. The CDR3 sequence is CASSPGTGASETQYF. The DNA for the CDR3 is TGTGCCAGCAGCCCCGGGACAGGGGCTTCAGAGACCCAGTACTTC. The rearrangement uses TRBV3-1 (or the pseudogene TRBV3-2) and TRBJ2-5; 10 nucleotides align to TRBD1. Trimming cost V 4 bases and J 4 bases; bases outside gene matches: 6. Per the germline V gene, CDR1 is LGHDT and CDR2 is YNNKEL (reference sequence). This CDR3 comprises 15 residues.

This rearrangement joins TRBV9 to TRBJ2-5; 12 bases fit TRBD1. The CDR3 is 15 amino acids. Trimming took 3 bases from V and 4 from J; bases not matched to a gene: 4. Germline V lookup: CDR1 SGDLS, CDR2 YYNGEE. In DNA form, the CDR3 reads TGTGCCAGCAGCGCAGGGGACAGGGGGCGAGAGACCCAGTACTTC. Its protein product is CASSAGDRGRETQYF.

The chain is built from TRBV5-4 and TRBJ2-7; 7 bases are shared with TRBD2. V lost 0 bases and J lost 4; bases outside the gene matches: 7. Germline assignment: CDR1 SGHNT and CDR2 YYREEE (reference sequence). This CDR3 region has 15 residues. The CDR3 protein is CASSLDPGGGYEQYF. The CDR3, as DNA: TGTGCCAGCAGCTTGGACCCGGGGGGAGGGTACGAGCAGTACTTC.

This clone was seen a single time. V usage is TRBV30 and J usage is TRBJ2-7; 7 positions agree with TRBD1. This CDR3 is 17 amino acids long. V shed 0 bases and J 4 bases; nucleotides not matched to a gene: 15. The germline gives CDR1 GTSNPN, CDR2 SVGIG (reference sequence). The CDR3 spells CAWSVDLGGHGVYEQYF. The CDR3 bases are TGTGCCTGGAGTGTTGACCTAGGGGGCCATGGGGTATACGAGCAGTACTTC.

This clone came up a few times. The J gene is TRBJ2-5, the V gene TRBV5-8; the match to TRBD1 covers 7 bases. The V and J ends lost 3 bases and 1 base, in that order; junction bases with no gene match: 3. Germline CDR1 is SGHTS and CDR2 is YDEGEE. This CDR3 has 14 residues. CDR3 DNA sequence: TGTGCCAGCAGCTGGGGGACAGCCCAAGAGACCCAGTACTTC. This sequence encodes CASSWGTAQETQYF.

Remarks on this clone: The sample carries other DNA sequences with the same CDR3. This chain links TRBV11-3 with TRBJ2-7; TRBD1 aligns across 7 bases. Germline V lookup: CDR1 SGHNT, CDR2 YENEEA. The CDR3 extends over 13 amino acids. The V gene end was trimmed by 5 bases and the J gene end by 8 bases; junction bases not matched to a gene: 9. CDR3 amino acids: CASSPRTGFQQYF. As DNA, the CDR3 is TGTGCCAGCAGCCCCCGGACAGGATTCCAGCAGTACTTC.

CDR3 in DNA: TGTGCCAGCAGCCAACCAACAGGGAGTTATGGCTACACCTTC. Protein sequence: CASSQPTGSYGYTF. The J gene is TRBJ1-2, the V gene TRBV5-4, with D perhaps matching TRBD1 (6 bases). The germline V gene has CDR1 SGHNT and CDR2 YYREEE (reference sequence). This CDR3 has 14 residues. The ends were cut back, 4 bases at V and 5 bases at J, with 15 bases in the middle.

The gene calls are TRBV5-4 and TRBJ2-1, with 7 bases matching TRBD2. The V gene end was trimmed by 0 bases and the J gene end by 0 bases; junction bases not matched to a gene: 6. The CDR3 is 17 residues long. CDR1 SGHNT and CDR2 YYREEE come from the germline V gene (reference sequence). CDR3 sequence reads: CASSLERGRSSYNEQFF. The CDR3 DNA reads as TGTGCCAGCAGCTTGGAGCGGGGAAGAAGCTCCTACAATGAGCAGTTCTTC.

The chain recombines TRBV6-5 with TRBJ1-4; possible D gene TRBD1, 5 bases. The ends were cut back, 8 bases at V and 7 bases at J, with 20 bases in the middle. The CDR3 extends over 15 amino acids. CDR1 MNHEY and CDR2 SVGAGI come from the germline V gene. CDR3 coding DNA: TGTGCCAGCTGTCAGGGAGGCCGCGGGAGTGAAAAACTGTTTTTT. Its translation: CASCQGGRGSEKLFF.

The rearrangement links TRBV4-2 to TRBJ2-4; TRBD1 is a possible D gene (5 bases). CDR3 size: 15 residues. Germline lookup yields CDR1 LGHNA and CDR2 YNFKEQ. V lost 0 bases to trimming and J lost 1 base, with 7 bases between them. The CDR3, as DNA: TGTGCCAGCAGCCAAGAGGCAGGGGCCAAAAACATTCAGTACTTC. It specifies CASSQEAGAKNIQYF.

The rearrangement links TRBV6-5 to TRBJ1-5; 9 positions agree with TRBD1. V lost 2 bases to trimming and J lost 6 bases; unmatched junction nucleotides: 5. Germline V gives CDR1 MNHEY, CDR2 SVGAGI. The CDR3 runs to 15 residues. DNA for the CDR3: TGTGCCAGCAGTTACGACGGACAGGGGTCTCAGCCCCAGCATTTT. Its protein product is CASSYDGQGSQPQHF.

The chain has TRBV7-6 and TRBJ2-5; tentative D call: TRBD2 (6 bases). The germline V gene has CDR1 SGHVS and CDR2 FNYEAQ. This CDR3 is 16 amino acids long. V dropped 4 bases and J dropped 5 bases, with 20 bases sitting between them. The chain's CDR3 is CASSSLGGSGRETQYF. As DNA, the CDR3 is TGTGCCAGCAGCTCCCTCGGAGGGTCGGGGAGGGAGACCCAGTACTTC.

This rearrangement joins TRBV2 to TRBJ2-3, with 7 bases identical to TRBD2. Trimming took 6 bases from V and 4 from J; bases not matched to a gene: 7. From germline, CDR1 is SNHLY and CDR2 FYNNEI. The CDR3 is 14 amino acids. The CDR3 protein is CASRALSGADTQYF. The CDR3 nucleotides are TGTGCCAGCAGGGCCCTAAGCGGGGCAGATACGCAGTATTTT.